This T cell receptor (beta chain) was sequenced in a study of CD8 T cells in Susac syndrome. Study-wide background: There were Susac syndrome patients who were therapy-naive at blood draw, others on corticosteroids, and others on intravenous immunoglobulin alone.

This CDR3 spans 17 amino acids. CDR1 and CDR2 (germline): MGHDK, SYGVNS. V lost 4 bases to trimming and J lost 2 bases; unmatched junction nucleotides: 10. Random hexamers were used to reverse transcribe the RNA input (about 0.5 to 1 ug). MiXCR, applied by TCRdb to the immunoSEQ multiplex PCR reads, yields one record per CDR3 protein. The sample shows over 140,000 distinct CDR3 sequences, more than 85% of them seen only once. Regarding this clonotype: Its matching antigen is unknown.

Study conclusions and caveats: The CD4+ T cell repertoires that were profiled in Susac syndrome showed no clonal expansion.

From blood CD8+ and CD4+ T cells, TCR beta sequences were generated. While CD8+ and CD4+ T cells were isolated negatively, TEMRA cells were enriched by FACS. The sequencing sample was made of CD4+ T cells from PBMCs. The rearrangement joins TRBV25-1 to TRBJ2-3; 9 bases agree with TRBD1. The TCR originated in a human donor with Susac syndrome. The CDR3: CASSGPGTGIYTDTQYF. The CDR3 DNA follows: TGTGCCAGCAGTGGACCTGGGACAGGGATTTACACAGATACGCAGTATTTT.